These 21 T cell receptor beta chains were all obtained from the same sample, sequenced in a study of shared clonotypes between healthy human individuals. The assay was immunoSEQ multiplex PCR, and TCRdb's table has in-frame clones only and misses some. The sample holds about 1 million clones, approximately 68% seen once. Sequenced material: memory CD4+ T cells sorted from blood. Subset indicated: CD45RA-negative fraction. All receptors come from a man between 18 and 29 years old in good health.

This chain links TRBV15 with TRBJ1-1; D not resolved. V lost 6 bases and J 1 base, leaving 12 bases between the germline ends. In germline, CDR1 is LNHNV, CDR2 YYDKDF (reference sequence). CDR3 length: 14 amino acids. In DNA form, the CDR3 reads TGTGCCACCAGACCCGGTGGGCGGAACACTGAAGCTTTCTTT. This sequence encodes CATRPGGRNTEAFF.

Notes on this clone: This may be a read error, as it is one base from a much larger clone. The chain is built from TRBV11-3 and TRBJ2-2; D remains unclear. Germline V gene data show CDR1 as SGHNT and CDR2 as YENEEA. The V and J ends lost 1 base and 7 bases respectively, with 4 bases between them. This CDR3 contains 12 residues. CDR3 DNA sequence: TGTGCCAGCAGCTTAGGGTTCGGGGAGCTGTTTTTT. Protein sequence: CASSLGFGELFF. The full variable domain, completed using reference TRBV11-3 and TRBJ2-2, is EAGVVQSPRYKIIEKKQPVAFWCNPISGHNTLYWYLQNLGQGPELLIRYENEEAVDDSQLPKDRFSAERLKGVDSTLKIQPAELGDSAVYLCASSLGFGELFFGEGSRLTVL.

This rearrangement joins TRBV30 to TRBJ2-5; D call uncertain. Germline CDR1 reads GTSNPN; CDR2 reads SVGIG (reference sequence). Deletions cut 1 base from V and 3 bases from J, with 9 bases between. There are 13 residues in the CDR3. CDR3 nucleotide sequence: TGTGCCTGGAGTGAACGCCCAGAAGAGACCCAGTACTTC. It is translated as CAWSERPEETQYF.

Concerning this clone itself: Different DNA sequences within this sample yield the same CDR3. This chain uses TRBV19 with TRBJ1-4; weak D call: TRBD1 (6 bases). Germline loops: CDR1 LNHDA, CDR2 SQIVND (reference sequence). The CDR3 is made up of 15 amino acids. The V gene lost 5 bases and the J gene lost 2 bases, with 12 bases spanning the gap. The CDR3 is CASSSQGATNEKLFF. CDR3 DNA sequence: TGTGCCAGTAGTTCACAGGGTGCCACTAATGAAAAACTGTTTTTT.

The rearrangement uses TRBV30 and TRBJ1-1, with a possible D match to TRBD1 (6 bases). The CDR3 spans 14 residues. Per the germline V gene, CDR1 is GTSNPN and CDR2 is SVGIG (reference sequence). V was cut by 4 bases and J by 5 bases, with 17 bases left in between. The CDR3 sequence: CAWNSGTRITEAFF. Written as DNA, the CDR3 is TGTGCCTGGAACTCCGGGACAAGGATTACTGAAGCTTTCTTT. Using reference TRBV30 and TRBJ1-1 for the parts outside the CDR3, the full variable domain is SQTIHQWPATLVQPVGSPLSLECTVEGTSNPNLYWYRQAAGRGLQLLFYSVGIGQISSEVPQNLSASRPQDRQFILSSKKLLLSDSGFYLCAWNSGTRITEAFFGQGTRLTVV.

This sequence joins TRBV10-3 and TRBJ1-1; D is uncertain. V lost 4 bases and J lost 4, with 13 bases in between. The length of the CDR3 is 14 residues. The germline gives CDR1 ENHRY, CDR2 SYGVKD. The CDR3, as DNA: TGTGCCATCAGTGCCCCGGGGTTAAGCACTGAAGCTTTCTTT. As protein: CAISAPGLSTEAFF.

This sequence joins TRBV28 and TRBJ1-5, with D possibly being TRBD1 (6 bases). Germline values: CDR1 MDHEN, CDR2 SYDVKM. V dropped 6 bases and J dropped 7 bases, with 22 bases sitting between them. The CDR3 contains 16 residues. CDR3 sequence reads: CASSTALAGEGQPQHF. The CDR3 DNA reads TGTGCCAGCAGCACCGCCTTGGCAGGGGAGGGCCAGCCCCAGCATTTT.

This chain connects TRBV6-5 to TRBJ2-7; D possibly corresponds to TRBD2 (7 bases). Germline CDR1 is MNHEY and CDR2 is SVGAGI. Trimming took 8 bases from V and 3 from J, leaving 11 bases between them. There are 12 residues in the CDR3. This CDR3 reads CASRGGGYEQYF. The CDR3 nucleotides are TGTGCCAGCCGAGGGGGGGGCTACGAGCAGTACTTC.

In nucleotides, the CDR3 is TGTGCCAGCAGCCAGGTGGGCAATGAGCAGTTCTTC. Amino acid sequence: CASSQVGNEQFF. The genes are TRBV11-2 and TRBJ2-1; the D is unclear. V was shortened by 5 bases and J by 6 bases, with 8 bases between the two germline ends. The germline V gene encodes CDR1 SGHAT and CDR2 FQNNGV. The CDR3 covers 12 residues.

This chain connects TRBV28 to TRBJ2-7; weak D call: TRBD2 (5 bases). Between the trimmed V and J ends, which lost 5 bases and 3 bases, there was a span of 8 bases. This CDR3 is 12 amino acids long. Germline CDR1 and CDR2: MDHEN and SYDVKM. CDR3 DNA sequence: TGTGCCAGCAGTGGACGGGGCTACGAGCAGTACTTC. It translates to CASSGRGYEQYF.

This chain joins TRBV2 and TRBJ2-3; TRBD2 aligns across 9 bases. The germline gives CDR1 SNHLY, CDR2 FYNNEI. The CDR3 covers 15 residues. Trimming cost V 4 bases and J 4 bases; bases outside gene matches: 6. The CDR3 reads CASSVAVAGADTQYF. In DNA form, the CDR3 reads TGTGCCAGCAGTGTGGCGGTAGCGGGAGCAGATACGCAGTATTTT.

The chain employs TRBV2 and TRBJ2-5, with 10 bases aligning to TRBD1. Germline CDR1 is SNHLY and CDR2 is FYNNEI. The CDR3 length is 15 residues. J gave up 3 bases and V 3 bases, and 4 bases lay outside the gene matches. CDR3 in DNA: TGTGCCAGCAGTGATCGACAGGGGGCCAAAGAGACCCAGTACTTC. It translates to CASSDRQGAKETQYF.

The gene calls are TRBV18 and TRBJ2-5; D is unresolved. CDR1 and CDR2 from the germline V gene are KGHSH and LQKENI. The V end lost 1 base, the J end lost 1 base, and 16 bases lay between the germline ends. The CDR3 covers 17 residues. The CDR3 sequence: CASSPQPQSAFQETQYF. The CDR3 DNA reads TGTGCCAGCTCACCACAACCCCAGAGCGCCTTCCAAGAGACCCAGTACTTC.

This clone was seen a few times. The V gene is TRBV6-5, the J gene TRBJ2-7, with D possibly being TRBD1 (5 bases). CDR1 MNHEY and CDR2 SVGAGI come from the germline V gene. CDR3 size: 15 residues. V lost 0 bases and J lost 1, with 10 bases in between. The CDR3: CASSYSVGLSYEQYF. In DNA form, the CDR3 reads TGTGCCAGCAGTTACTCAGTGGGGCTTTCCTACGAGCAGTACTTC.

This clone appeared a single time. The chain employs TRBV7-9 and TRBJ1-4; perhaps TRBD1 as D (5 bases). The V end lost 5 bases, the J end lost 7 bases, and 17 bases lay between the germline ends. This CDR3 spans 15 amino acids. Germline loops: CDR1 SEHNR, CDR2 FQNEAQ (reference sequence). CDR3 in DNA: TGTGCCAGCAGCCAAGCGAGGGGTTTCGGTGAAAAACTGTTTTTT. This codes for CASSQARGFGEKLFF.

The CDR3 DNA sequence: TGTGCCAGCAGACCTAGCGGGAGTTCCTACAATGAGCAGTTCTTC. Translated: CASRPSGSSYNEQFF. The V call is TRBV7-9, the J call TRBJ2-1; 10 positions match TRBD2. Germline CDR1 SEHNR, CDR2 FQNEAQ (reference sequence). The CDR3 contains 15 residues. V trimming: 6 bases; J trimming: 1 base; junction bases outside the gene matches: 3.

There are a few counts of this clone. The chain carries TRBV6-5 and TRBJ1-1; 8 bases line up with TRBD1. The CDR3 contains 14 residues. V was clipped by 7 bases and J by 1 base; unmatched bases: 5. CDR1 and CDR2 from the germline V gene are MNHEY and SVGAGI. CDR3 nucleotide sequence: TGTGCCAGCAATACCGGGACAGGGAACACTGAAGCTTTCTTT. Amino acid sequence: CASNTGTGNTEAFF.

The rearrangement joins TRBV18 to TRBJ1-3; D is uncertain. CDR3 size: 15 residues. Germline CDR1 is KGHSH and CDR2 is LQKENI. Trimming stripped 3 bases from V and 3 bases from J, with 12 bases between. The CDR3 region has the DNA TGTGCCAGCTCACCTAGGGTGGCAGTTGGAAACACCATATATTTT. This gives the protein CASSPRVAVGNTIYF.

The J gene is TRBJ1-1, the V gene TRBV28, with 9 bases lining up with TRBD1. Germline assignment: CDR1 MDHEN and CDR2 SYDVKM. The CDR3 is 15 amino acids. The V gene end was trimmed by 3 bases and the J gene end by 1 base; junction bases not matched to a gene: 3. DNA for the CDR3: TGTGCCAGCAGTTTTGTACAGGGGGCGAACACTGAAGCTTTCTTT. Protein product: CASSFVQGANTEAFF.

The V call is TRBV7-9, the J call TRBJ1-6; maybe TRBD1 (6 bases). Between the trimmed V and J ends, which lost 10 bases and 5 bases, there was a span of 12 bases. This CDR3 comprises 13 residues. CDR1 and CDR2 from the germline V gene are SEHNR and FQNEAQ (reference sequence). The CDR3 here is CATEQGNNSPLHF. In nucleotides, the CDR3 is TGTGCCACCGAACAGGGAAATAATTCACCCCTCCACTTT.

The rearrangement links TRBV27 to TRBJ1-1, with 7 bases fitting TRBD1. CDR1 is MNHEY, CDR2 SMNVEV, per germline (reference sequence). The CDR3 is made up of 15 amino acids. V gave up 0 bases and J gave up 1 base; unmatched junction bases: 2. The CDR3 sequence: CASSLSRQGNTEAFF. Written as DNA, the CDR3 is TGTGCCAGCAGTTTATCGCGACAGGGGAACACTGAAGCTTTCTTT.